Listed below are T cell receptor beta chains from one sample, sequenced in a study of shared clonotypes between healthy human individuals. Clones were sequenced by immunoSEQ multiplex PCR, and TCRdb holds only the in-frame ones, with some missing. The sample has just over 2,000,000 clones; 90% to 95% are singletons. The sample was naive CD4+ T cells sorted from blood. These receptors were collected from a man aged 18-30 years in good health. The CDR3 runs from the conserved cysteine through the conserved F or W. A D gene is named only where the DNA matches it firmly. Clone size appears in some rows only: once, few, many, or a class for an expanded clone.

>TRBV18|-|TRBD1|TRBJ1-2
CASSQTDRGGGYTF
TGTGCCAGCTCTCAAACCGACAGGGGAGGTGGCTACACCTTC
>TRBV27|once|-|TRBJ2-2
CASRRQGGNTGELFF
TGTGCCAGCAGACGACAGGGAGGGAACACCGGGGAGCTGTTTTTT
>TRBV5-8|-|-|TRBJ1-2
CASSPLGYYSYTF
TGTGCCAGCAGCCCTCTGGGGTACTATAGCTACACCTTC
>TRBV10-1|-|TRBD2|TRBJ2-1
CASASGPRNEQFF
TGCGCCAGCGCTAGCGGACCGAGGAATGAGCAGTTCTTC
>TRBV6-1|-|-|TRBJ2-3
CASSKGTDTQYF
TGTGCCAGCAGTAAGGGAACAGATACGCAGTATTTT
>TRBV30|-|-|TRBJ1-5
CAWSSGFNQPQHF
TGTGCCTGGAGTTCGGGGTTCAATCAGCCCCAGCATTTT
>TRBV30|-|TRBD1|TRBJ1-2
CAWGQGDYGYTF
TGTGCCTGGGGACAGGGGGACTATGGCTACACCTTC
>TRBV4-1|-|TRBD1|TRBJ1-5
CASSQVRQGVKNSNQPQHF
TGCGCCAGCAGCCAAGTTCGACAGGGGGTTAAGAATAGCAATCAGCCCCAGCATTTT
>TRBV19|-|-|TRBJ1-2
CASSRGRELHGYTF
TGTGCCAGTAGTAGGGGCAGGGAATTACATGGCTACACCTTC
>TRBV11-3|once|TRBD1|TRBJ2-1
CASSFSDRGNEQFF
TGTGCCAGCAGCTTCTCTGACAGGGGCAATGAGCAGTTCTTC
>TRBV2|-|TRBD1|TRBJ1-5
CASKEGDRGNQPQHF
TGTGCCAGCAAGGAGGGGGACAGGGGCAATCAGCCCCAGCATTTT
>TRBV5-4|-|TRBD1|TRBJ1-3
CASSLTGAGNTIYF
TGTGCCAGCAGCCTGACAGGGGCAGGAAACACCATATATTTT
>TRBV2|once|-|TRBJ1-4
CASSRGSDEKLFF
TGTGCCAGCAGTAGGGGTAGCGATGAAAAACTGTTTTTT
>TRBV7-2|-|-|TRBJ2-5
CASSPQKTQYF
TGTGCCAGCAGCCCACAAAAGACCCAGTACTTC
>TRBV7-8|-|-|TRBJ2-7
CASSYTYEQYF
TGTGCCAGCAGCTACACCTACGAGCAGTACTTC
>TRBV18|-|TRBD2|TRBJ2-7
CASSPRYPGLAGESEQYF
TGTGCCAGCTCACCACGTTACCCGGGACTAGCGGGAGAAAGCGAGCAGTACTTC
>TRBV6-6|-|TRBD1|TRBJ1-6
CASRRTGMGVNSPLHF
TGTGCCAGCAGGAGGACAGGGATGGGGGTTAATTCACCCCTCCACTTT
>TRBV29-1|once|-|TRBJ2-7
CSVATGQLWTYEQYF
TGCAGCGTTGCCACCGGACAGCTTTGGACCTACGAGCAGTACTTC
>TRBV10-3|-|-|TRBJ2-1
CAISEYEGPASNEQFF
TGTGCCATCAGTGAGTATGAGGGCCCGGCTTCCAATGAGCAGTTCTTC
>TRBV10-3|-|TRBD1|TRBJ2-5
CASRGQLQETQYF
TGTGCCAGCAGGGGACAGCTCCAAGAGACCCAGTACTTC
>TRBV5-4|-|-|TRBJ2-2
CASSLPWEGTGELFF
TGTGCCAGCAGCTTGCCCTGGGAAGGCACCGGGGAGCTGTTTTTT
>TRBV21-1|-|-|TRBJ2-2
CASSKSLWAPTGELFF
TGTGCCAGCAGCAAATCCCTTTGGGCCCCGACCGGGGAGCTGTTTTTT
>TRBV18|-|-|TRBJ2-2
CASSPRLNTGELFF
TGTGCCAGCTCACCACGCTTGAACACCGGGGAGCTGTTTTTT
>TRBV7-8|once|-|TRBJ2-3
CASSLGGRSTDTQYF
TGTGCCAGCAGCTTAGGGGGACGTTCCACAGATACGCAGTATTTT
>TRBV27|-|-|TRBJ2-2
CASTFSSGWRPGELFF
TGTGCCAGCACCTTCTCCTCGGGGTGGAGGCCCGGGGAGCTGTTTTTT
>TRBV6-6|-|-|TRBJ1-5
CASATGVNQPQHF
TGTGCCAGCGCGACGGGGGTCAATCAGCCCCAGCATTTT
>TRBV6-5|-|TRBD1|TRBJ1-1
CASRTGGVNTEAFF
TGTGCCAGCAGGACAGGGGGTGTAAACACTGAAGCTTTCTTT
>TRBV10-2|-|TRBD1|TRBJ2-4
CASSEPGQGARSKNIQYF
TGCGCCAGCAGTGAGCCGGGACAGGGGGCGCGAAGCAAAAACATTCAGTACTTC
>TRBV28|few|TRBD1|TRBJ2-7
CASSTGTGGYEQYF
TGTGCCAGCAGTACCGGGACAGGGGGTTACGAGCAGTACTTC
>TRBV7-9|-|-|TRBJ1-2
CASSLDFLAATSNGYTF
TGTGCCAGCAGCTTAGATTTCCTCGCAGCAACTTCAAATGGCTACACCTTC
>TRBV6-4|-|-|TRBJ1-5
CASRLGDISNQPQHF
TGTGCCAGCCGGTTGGGGGATATTAGCAATCAGCCCCAGCATTTT
>TRBV10-3|-|TRBD2|TRBJ2-1
CAIKIGLEPYNEQFF
TGTGCCATCAAAATTGGACTAGAGCCCTACAATGAGCAGTTCTTC
>TRBV4-1|once|-|TRBJ2-1
CASSSPWGSSYNEQFF
TGCGCCAGCAGCTCCCCTTGGGGGAGCTCCTACAATGAGCAGTTCTTC
>TRBV19|-|TRBD1|TRBJ1-1
CASRIGTGGRSFF
TGTGCCAGTAGAATCGGGACAGGGGGCCGGTCTTTCTTT
>TRBV4-1|-|TRBD2|TRBJ2-1
CASSQGLAGGPSYNEQFF
TGCGCCAGCAGCCAAGGTCTAGCGGGAGGGCCTTCCTACAATGAGCAGTTCTTC
>TRBV10-3|-|-|TRBJ2-5
CAISGSNQETQYF
TGTGCCATCAGTGGAAGCAACCAAGAGACCCAGTACTTC
>TRBV9|-|TRBD2|TRBJ2-7
CASSVMGTSEQYF
TGTGCCAGCAGCGTAATGGGGACTAGCGAGCAGTACTTC
>TRBV6-6|-|TRBD2|TRBJ2-7
CASRNSGTINYEQYF
TGTGCCAGCCGAAACTCCGGGACTATAAATTACGAGCAGTACTTC
>TRBV7-7|once|TRBD2|TRBJ2-2
CASSAGLAGNTGELFF
TGTGCTAGCAGCGCCGGACTAGCGGGGAACACCGGGGAGCTGTTTTTT
>TRBV4-2|-|TRBD1|TRBJ1-3
CASSNDRGSGNTIYF
TGTGCCAGCAGCAATGACAGGGGGTCTGGAAACACCATATATTTT
>TRBV6-6|-|-|TRBJ1-3
CASRSSGNTIYF
TGTGCCAGCAGAAGTTCTGGAAACACCATATATTTT
>TRBV7-8|-|-|TRBJ1-1
CASSLGMGRMNTEAFF
TGTGCCAGCAGCTTAGGTATGGGACGGATGAACACTGAAGCTTTCTTT
>TRBV30|-|TRBD1|TRBJ1-5
CAWSDRGQGKYQPQHF
TGTGCCTGGAGTGACCGGGGACAGGGGAAATATCAGCCCCAGCATTTT
>TRBV7-9|-|-|TRBJ1-4
CASSYPSGENEKLFF
TGTGCCAGCAGCTACCCCTCGGGCGAGAATGAAAAACTGTTTTTT
>TRBV7-8|-|-|TRBJ1-2
CASSTDRNYGYTF
TGTGCCAGCAGCACCGACAGGAACTATGGCTACACCTTC
>TRBV2|once|TRBD2|TRBJ2-5
CASSEGGTPLETQYF
TGTGCCAGCAGTGAGGGGGGGACCCCCTTAGAGACCCAGTACTTC
>TRBV4-1|-|TRBD2|TRBJ2-7
CASSQGTSGRYEQYF
TGCGCCAGCAGCCAAGGGACTAGCGGGAGATACGAGCAGTACTTC
>TRBV29-1|-|TRBD1|TRBJ2-5
CSVGGQGRGGTQYF
TGCAGCGTTGGGGGACAGGGGCGAGGCGGGACCCAGTACTTC
>TRBV10-3|-|-|TRBJ2-1
CAISGEQGLNEQFF
TGTGCCATCAGTGGGGAACAGGGCCTCAATGAGCAGTTCTTC
>TRBV18|-|-|TRBJ2-4
CASSPPGNPKNIQYF
TGTGCCAGCTCACCACCGGGGAACCCCAAAAACATTCAGTACTTC
>TRBV4-1|-|-|TRBJ1-3
CASSQVNSGNTIYF
TGCGCCAGCAGCCAAGTGAACTCTGGAAACACCATATATTTT
>TRBV4-3|once|TRBD2|TRBJ2-3
CASSHQRERDTQYF
TGCGCCAGCAGCCACCAGCGGGAGAGAGATACGCAGTATTTT
>TRBV18|-|-|TRBJ2-7
CASSLDRSSYEQYF
TGTGCCAGCTCCTTAGACAGGAGCTCCTACGAGCAGTACTTC
>TRBV2|-|-|TRBJ2-3
CASRVVRGTDTQYF
TGTGCCAGCAGAGTGGTTCGGGGCACAGATACGCAGTATTTT
>TRBV2|once|TRBD2|TRBJ2-5
CASSPAPGASGAGETQYF
TGTGCCAGCAGTCCCGCCCCGGGGGCTAGCGGGGCGGGAGAGACCCAGTACTTC